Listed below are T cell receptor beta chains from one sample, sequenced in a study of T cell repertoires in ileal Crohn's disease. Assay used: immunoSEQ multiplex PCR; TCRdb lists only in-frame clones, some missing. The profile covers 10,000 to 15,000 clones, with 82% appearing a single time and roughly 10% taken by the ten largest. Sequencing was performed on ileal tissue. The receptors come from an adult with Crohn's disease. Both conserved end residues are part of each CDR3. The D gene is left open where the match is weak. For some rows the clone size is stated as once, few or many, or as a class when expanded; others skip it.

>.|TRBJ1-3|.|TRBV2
TGTGCCAGCAGTTCGGGAGGGGGCTCTGGAAACACCATATATTTT
CASSSGGGSGNTIYF
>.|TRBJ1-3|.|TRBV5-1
TGCGCCAGCAGCGGCGGAGTCTCTGGAAACACCATATATTTT
CASSGGVSGNTIYF
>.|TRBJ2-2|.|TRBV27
TGTGCCAGCAGTTTATCTAGCTTAGGCAGGGAGCTGTTTTTT
CASSLSSLGRELFF
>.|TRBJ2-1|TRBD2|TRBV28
TGTGCCGCACTCGCGGGGGGGGCGCTAGGCAATGAGCAGTTCTTC
CAALAGGALGNEQFF
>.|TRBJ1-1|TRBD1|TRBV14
TGTGCCAGCAGCCCGGACAGGGGATGGGCTGAAGCTTTCTTT
CASSPDRGWAEAFF
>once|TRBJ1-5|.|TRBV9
TGTGCCAGCAGCCCCCAAGGGGGGGCGAGTCAGCCCCAGCATTTT
CASSPQGGASQPQHF
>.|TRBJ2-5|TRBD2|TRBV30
TGTGCCTGGAGGGGGGGTCTAGGGGAGCGGGAGATCTTAAAGCAGTACTTC
CAWRGGLGEREILKQYF
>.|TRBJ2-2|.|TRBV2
TGTGCCAGCAGCAGGGGCACCGGGGAGCTGTTTTTT
CASSRGTGELFF
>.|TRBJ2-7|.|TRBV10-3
TGTGCCATCAGCGCCGGCCGGGACTTGGCCTCCTACGAGCAGTACTTC
CAISAGRDLASYEQYF
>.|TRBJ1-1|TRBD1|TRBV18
TGTGCCAGCTCACTGGGAGCCCCGGGACAGGGAAATGACGCTTTCTTT
CASSLGAPGQGNDAFF
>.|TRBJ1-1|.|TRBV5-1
TGCGCCAGCAGCTTGGACAGGTCTAACACTGAAGCTTTCTTT
CASSLDRSNTEAFF
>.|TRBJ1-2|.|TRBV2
TGTGCCAGCAGGCTCGGGACTTCCGACTATGGCTACACCTTC
CASRLGTSDYGYTF
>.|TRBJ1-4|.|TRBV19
TGTGCCAGTAGTTTCGGAAGGGGTAATGAAAAACTGTTTTTT
CASSFGRGNEKLFF
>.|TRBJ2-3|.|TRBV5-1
TGCGCCAGCATGTTGGAGAGGGACACAGATACGCAGTATTTT
CASMLERDTDTQYF
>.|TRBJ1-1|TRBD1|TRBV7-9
TGTGCCAGCAGCTTAGTTAGATACAGGGGGCTAGGGGTGAACACTGAAGCTTTCTTT
CASSLVRYRGLGVNTEAFF
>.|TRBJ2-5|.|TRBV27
TGTGCCAGCAGTTTGGTAGGACTCGCCCAAGAGACCCAGTACTTC
CASSLVGLAQETQYF
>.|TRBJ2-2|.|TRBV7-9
TGTGCCAGCAGCTCCCCCAGGATAGGCTTTGGCACCGGGGAGCTGTTTTTT
CASSSPRIGFGTGELFF
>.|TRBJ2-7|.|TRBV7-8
TGTGCCAGCAGCTTACGACAGTCCTACGAGCAGTACTTC
CASSLRQSYEQYF
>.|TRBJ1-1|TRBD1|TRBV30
TGTGCCTCCAGGGGACAGTCGAACACTGAAGCTTTCTTT
CASRGQSNTEAFF
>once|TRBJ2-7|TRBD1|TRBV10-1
TGCGCCAGCAGTGAGGAGACAGGGATACCCATCTACGAGCAGTACTTC
CASSEETGIPIYEQYF
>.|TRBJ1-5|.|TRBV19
TGTGCCAGTACCTTCGAGGGAGGGCCCAATCAGCCCCAGCATTTT
CASTFEGGPNQPQHF
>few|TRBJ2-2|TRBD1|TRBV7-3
TGTGCCAGCAGCTTAGGACAGGGCACCGGGGAGCTGTTTTTT
CASSLGQGTGELFF
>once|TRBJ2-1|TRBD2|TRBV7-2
TGTGCCAGCAGCTTAGGTGCGGGGGGGCAAAATGAGCAGTTCTTC
CASSLGAGGQNEQFF
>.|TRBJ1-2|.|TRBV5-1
TGCGCCAGCAGCTTGGGGGGGGGAGAACCCTTCGGATATGGCTACACCTTC
CASSLGGGEPFGYGYTF
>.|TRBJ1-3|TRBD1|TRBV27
TGTGCCAGCAGTTCGACAGGGTACTCTGGAAACACCATATATTTT
CASSSTGYSGNTIYF
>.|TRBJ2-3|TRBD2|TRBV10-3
TGTGCCACCGGGACTAGCGGGGGGCCTACCATAGATACGCAGTATTTT
CATGTSGGPTIDTQYF
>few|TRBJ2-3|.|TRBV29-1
TGCAGCGGTAGGACGGGGGGCCTAACAGATACGCAGTATTTT
CSGRTGGLTDTQYF
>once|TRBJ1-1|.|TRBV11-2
TGTGCCAGCAGCTTATCCGACACAACCACAGCTTTCTTT
CASSLSDTTTAFF
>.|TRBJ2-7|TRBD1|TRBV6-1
TGTGCCAGCAGTGATTCTGGACAGGCGACCTCCTACGAGCAGTACTTC
CASSDSGQATSYEQYF
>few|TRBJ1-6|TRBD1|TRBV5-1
TGCGCCAGCAGCTTGGCGGGACAGATCTCACCCCTCCACTTT
CASSLAGQISPLHF
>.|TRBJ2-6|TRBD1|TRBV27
TGTGCCAGTACTGGGACAGTTCCCCCTTCTGGGGCCAACGTCCTGACTTTC
CASTGTVPPSGANVLTF
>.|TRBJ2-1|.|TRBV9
TGTGCCAGCAGCGTTTCTTCAGGGTCCTACAATGAGCAGTTCTTC
CASSVSSGSYNEQFF
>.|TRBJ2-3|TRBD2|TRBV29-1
TGCAGCTTTAGCGGGAGCGCAGATACGCAGTATTTT
CSFSGSADTQYF